This T cell receptor beta chain was sequenced in a study of CD8 T cells in ankylosing spondylitis. The study's findings and limits: Disease-linked clones were CD8+ and relatively rare in peripheral blood.

Germline V gene data show CDR1 as DFQATT and CDR2 as SNEGSKA (reference sequence). The CDR3 spans 13 residues. The trim removed 3 bases at V and 12 bases at J, leaving 4 bases unmatched. Ten or more counts support this clonotype. What it binds is unknown. TCRdb re-derived calls from the 5' RACE reads in MiXCR, one entry per CDR3 protein. The repertoire holds about 130,000 distinct CDR3 sequences, with 7% to 10% as singletons. The chain links TRBV20-1 to TRBJ2-1; 14 nucleotides line up with TRBD2. The specimen sequenced was blood, either unsorted or a sorted T cell fraction (not recorded which). This clonotype was obtained from a male donor with ankylosing spondylitis or in good health (not recorded which). CDR3 nucleotide sequence: TGCAGTGCTAGTGGGACTAGCGGGAGCCTGCAGTTCTTC. The encoded protein is CSASGTSGSLQFF.